This note documents a single TCR beta chain sequence. What it binds is unknown. It was with a sample-barcoded 5' primer and a J-beta primer mix that a second PCR of roughly 7 to 11 cycles was run. TCRdb re-called the 5' RACE reads through MiXCR, storing one row per CDR3 protein. The sample lists around 1,800,000 distinct CDR3 sequences; about 39% were seen once. This sample is part of a study of blood T cells in healthy people across ages. Study-wide results and limits: Higher diversity and more naive CD4+ cells were features of long-lived donors, compared to aged donors. Changes in expanded clonotypes were possibly confounded, as the CMV status of donors was unknown. Unsorted PBMC material precluded a definitive naive versus antigen-experienced comparison.

Extractions gave at least 5.5 micrograms of total RNA per sample. Trimming took off 6 bases at V and 6 bases at J, with 20 bases between the two ends. Germline V CDR1 and CDR2: LGHNA, YSLEER. This CDR3 contains 16 residues. This TCR derives from a human donor in good health. Sample: blood. The V gene is TRBV4-3, the J gene TRBJ2-2; D not resolved. The CDR3 coding sequence is TGCGCCAGCAGAAGGCGAACAATAACTTGGGCCGGGGAGCTGTTTTTT. Its protein product is CASRRRTITWAGELFF.